This paragraph reports one T cell receptor beta chain. Its antigen remains unknown. The ends lost 5 bases at V and 14 bases at J; junction bases unmatched: 8. Germline CDR1 reads SGHAT; CDR2 reads FQNNGV. CDR3 size: 11 residues. TCRdb called the reads again in MiXCR, with one record for every CDR3 protein. The sample comprises fewer than 300,000 distinct CDR3 sequences, about a quarter of which are singletons, and around 13% rests with the top ten. These data originate in a study of T cell repertoires in cytomegalovirus infection. Whole-study context: Based on public TCR beta signatures, there were indications of CMV infection and of a matching HLA type. Notes on the study in general: Cumulative frequency (of public TCR beta family members) identified carriers of CMV plus the relevant HLA. HLA-C-restricted CMV clonotypes gave the most frequent clonotype in two of eight donors.

The TCR was taken from a human donor in good health (CMV status not recorded). Some clones in this sample may be carry-over from other donors' samples. This chain uses TRBV11-2 with TRBJ1-2, with 7 bases lining up with TRBD1. The sample taken for sequencing was PBMCs. CDR3 sequence reads: CASSTTGAYTF. In DNA form, the CDR3 reads TGTGCCAGCAGCACAACAGGGGCGTATACCTTC.